These T cell receptor beta chains were read from a single sample in a study of cytomegalovirus exposure and HLA in healthy donors. The protocol was immunoSEQ multiplex PCR, while the TCRdb copy is restricted to in-frame clones and leaves out a portion. The repertoire consists of approximately 130,000 clones, with approximately 70% occurring once and the leading ten covering over 2%. Sequencing input: PBMCs. The source is a woman in her sixties or seventies in good health and CMV-seropositive. Each CDR3 is given with its conserved first and last residue.

len,v_gene,CDR3aa
16,TRBV19,CASSILPYRANTEAFF
14,TRBV4-1,CASSQTGIDEKLFF
15,TRBV7-3,CASSLSAGPDPGYTF
14,TRBV14,CASSHLQTAYEQYF
15,TRBV7-9,CASSSGRGGSDEQFF
13,TRBV29-1,CSVGQGHPQPQHF
13,TRBV29-1,CSVEVAQNTEAFF
15,TRBV10-1,CASSGGGTGGRELFF
14,TRBV6-5,CASSYSTASYEQYF
16,TRBV6-6,CASSPQKDRGRTEAFF
15,TRBV4-2,CASSQEGQGEYGYTF
13,TRBV6-5,CASSYGQVYEQYF
14,TRBV15,CATSRDLGASEQYF
17,TRBV18,CASSPRQGGSGANVLTF
13,TRBV9,CASSVDSNTEAFF
14,TRBV2,CASNGQGKLSGYTF
17,TRBV2,CASSEDGLQNVLEKLFF
14,TRBV5-6,CASGRGDISDTQYF
16,TRBV2,CASRVTSGGPPDTQYF
17,TRBV7-3,CASSLRVGDRDGDEQFF
13,TRBV6-5,CASKRQYNSPLHF
16,TRBV4-2,CASSQEAGGPRETQYF
11,TRBV12-5,CASGVGGELFF
15,TRBV29-1,CSVVRGGLSYNEQFF
14,TRBV2,CASREDRFGTEAFF
14,TRBV5-1,CASSLGLLYNEQFF
15,TRBV5-1,CASSPPDSFNEKLFF
15,TRBV6-6,CASRTGQGGDYGYTF